This TCR beta chain was sequenced during a study of T cell responses to AZD1222 COVID-19 vaccine. Broader study findings: Females made up more of the donors, who were largely white British, and clonal diversity may have come out too low. Spike was spanned by vaccine-associated CD4 TCRs, with dominance at 160-218 and 743-854.

Germline CDR1 is MDHEN and CDR2 is SYDVKM. CDR3 length equals 13 residues. Trimming took 6 bases from V and 5 from J; bases not matched to a gene: 4. In regard to this clone: Its antigen remains unknown.

TCRdb's copy holds only in-frame clones and misses some; the assay was immunoSEQ multiplex PCR. The data hold over 75,000 clones, with 75% to 90% observed a single time. The source is an adult in good health. Here the sequenced sample was peripheral blood, taken on day 0 of AZD1222 vaccination. The rearrangement links TRBV28 to TRBJ1-2; the match to TRBD1 covers 9 bases. The chain's CDR3 is CASSRGTGYGYTF. The CDR3 coding sequence is TGTGCCAGCAGCAGGGGGACAGGGTATGGCTACACCTTC.